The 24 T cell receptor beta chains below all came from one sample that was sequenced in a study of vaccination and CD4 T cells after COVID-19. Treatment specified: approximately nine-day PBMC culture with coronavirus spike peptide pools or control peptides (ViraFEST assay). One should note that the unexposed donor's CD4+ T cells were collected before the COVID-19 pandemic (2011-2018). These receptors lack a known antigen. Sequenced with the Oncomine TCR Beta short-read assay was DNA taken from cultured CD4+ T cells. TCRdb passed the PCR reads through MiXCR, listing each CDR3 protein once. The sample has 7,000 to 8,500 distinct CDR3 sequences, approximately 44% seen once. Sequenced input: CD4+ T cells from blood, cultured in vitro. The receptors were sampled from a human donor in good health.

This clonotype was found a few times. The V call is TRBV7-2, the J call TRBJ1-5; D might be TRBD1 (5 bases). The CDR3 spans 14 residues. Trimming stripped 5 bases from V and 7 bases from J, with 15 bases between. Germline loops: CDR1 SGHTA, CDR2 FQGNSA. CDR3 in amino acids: CASSGANGQQPQHF. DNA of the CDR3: TGTGCCAGCAGCGGGGCTAACGGACAACAGCCCCAGCATTTT.

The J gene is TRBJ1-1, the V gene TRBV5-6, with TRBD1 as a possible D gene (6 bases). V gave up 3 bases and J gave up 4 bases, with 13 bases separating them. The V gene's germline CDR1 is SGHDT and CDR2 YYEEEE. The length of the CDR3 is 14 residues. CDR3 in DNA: TGTGCCAGCAGCTGGACTACAGGGCTCACTGAAGCTTTCTTT. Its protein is CASSWTTGLTEAFF.

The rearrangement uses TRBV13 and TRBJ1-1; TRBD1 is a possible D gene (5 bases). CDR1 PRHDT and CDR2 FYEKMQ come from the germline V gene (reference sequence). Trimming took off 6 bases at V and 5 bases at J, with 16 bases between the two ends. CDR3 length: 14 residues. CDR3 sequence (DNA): TGTGCCAGCAGTGTGGGGGGTAGGTTGACTGAAGCTTTCTTT. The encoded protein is CASSVGGRLTEAFF.

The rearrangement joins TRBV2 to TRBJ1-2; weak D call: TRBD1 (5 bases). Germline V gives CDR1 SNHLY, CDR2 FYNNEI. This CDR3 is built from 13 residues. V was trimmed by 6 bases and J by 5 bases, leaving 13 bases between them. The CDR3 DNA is TGTGCCAGCAGAGAGGGGACTTTTTATGGCTACACCTTC. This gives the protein CASREGTFYGYTF. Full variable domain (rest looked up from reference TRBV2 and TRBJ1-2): EPEVTQTPSHQVTQMGQEVILRCVPISNHLYFYWYRQILGQKVEFLVSFYNNEISEKSEIFDDQFSVERPDGSNFTLKIRSTKLEDSAMYFCASREGTFYGYTFGSGTRLTVV.

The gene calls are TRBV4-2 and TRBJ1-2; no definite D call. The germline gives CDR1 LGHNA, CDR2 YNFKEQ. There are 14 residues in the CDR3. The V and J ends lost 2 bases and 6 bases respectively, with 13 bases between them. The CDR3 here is CASSQRSVYHGYTF. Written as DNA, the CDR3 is TGTGCCAGCAGCCAAAGGTCGGTATACCATGGCTACACCTTC.

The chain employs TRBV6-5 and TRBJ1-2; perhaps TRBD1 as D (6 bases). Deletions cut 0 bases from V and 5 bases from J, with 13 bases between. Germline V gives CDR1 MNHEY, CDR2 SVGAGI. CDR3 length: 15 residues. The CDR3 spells CASSYSSQGEYGYTF. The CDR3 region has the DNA TGTGCCAGCAGTTACTCCTCACAGGGAGAATATGGCTACACCTTC.

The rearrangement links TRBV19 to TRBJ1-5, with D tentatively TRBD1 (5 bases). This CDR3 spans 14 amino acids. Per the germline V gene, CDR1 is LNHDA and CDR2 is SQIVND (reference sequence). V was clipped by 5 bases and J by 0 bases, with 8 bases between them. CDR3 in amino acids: CASSADSSNQPQHF. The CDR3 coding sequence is TGTGCCAGTAGTGCTGACAGTAGCAATCAGCCCCAGCATTTT.

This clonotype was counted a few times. The CDR3 loop is CATSAGPGTEAFF. Here the CDR3 DNA reads TGTGCCACCTCTGCCGGCCCGGGGACTGAAGCTTTCTTT. The chain uses TRBV24-1 and TRBJ1-1; D is unclear. Trimming took 9 bases from V and 5 from J, leaving 15 bases between them. The CDR3 totals 13 residues. Looked up from germline, CDR1 is KGHDR and CDR2 is SFDVKD.

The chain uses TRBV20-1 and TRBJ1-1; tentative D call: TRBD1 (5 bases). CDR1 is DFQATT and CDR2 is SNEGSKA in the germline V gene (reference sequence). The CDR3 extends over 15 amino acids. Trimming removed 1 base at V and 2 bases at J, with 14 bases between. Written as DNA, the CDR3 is TGCAGTGCTAGAGCTCCGGGACTCCTAAACACTGAAGCTTTCTTT. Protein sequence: CSARAPGLLNTEAFF.

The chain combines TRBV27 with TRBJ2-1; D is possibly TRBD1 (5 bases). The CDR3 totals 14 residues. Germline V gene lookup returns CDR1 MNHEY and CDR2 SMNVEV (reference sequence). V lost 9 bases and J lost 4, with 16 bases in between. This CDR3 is CASKLIRQYNEQFF. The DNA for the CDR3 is TGTGCCAGTAAGTTAATTAGACAGTACAATGAGCAGTTCTTC.

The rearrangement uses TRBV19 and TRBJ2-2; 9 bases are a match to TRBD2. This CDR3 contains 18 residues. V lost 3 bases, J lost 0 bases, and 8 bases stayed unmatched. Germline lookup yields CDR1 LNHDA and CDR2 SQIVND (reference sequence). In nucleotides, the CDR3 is TGTGCCAGTAGTATCATGGCGGGGGGGCCCTCGAACACCGGGGAGCTGTTTTTT. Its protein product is CASSIMAGGPSNTGELFF.

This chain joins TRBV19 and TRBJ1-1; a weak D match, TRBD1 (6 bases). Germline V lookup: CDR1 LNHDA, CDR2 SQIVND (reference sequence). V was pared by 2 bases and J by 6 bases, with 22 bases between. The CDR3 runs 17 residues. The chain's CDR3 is CASSIRGGQGRRAEAFF. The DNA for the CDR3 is TGTGCCAGTAGTATAAGGGGGGGGCAGGGAAGGAGGGCTGAAGCTTTCTTT.

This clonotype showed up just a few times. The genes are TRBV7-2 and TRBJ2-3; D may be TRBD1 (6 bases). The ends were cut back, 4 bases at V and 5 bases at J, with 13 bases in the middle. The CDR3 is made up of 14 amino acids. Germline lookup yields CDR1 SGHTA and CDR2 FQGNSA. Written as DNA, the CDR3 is TGTGCCAGCAGCTCAACAGGACAGTTAGATACGCAGTATTTT. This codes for CASSSTGQLDTQYF.

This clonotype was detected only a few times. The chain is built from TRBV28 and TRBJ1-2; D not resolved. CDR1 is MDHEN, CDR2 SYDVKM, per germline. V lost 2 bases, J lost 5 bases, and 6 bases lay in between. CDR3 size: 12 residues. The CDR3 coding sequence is TGTGCCAGCAGTTTAATGGATTATGGCTACACCTTC. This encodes CASSLMDYGYTF.

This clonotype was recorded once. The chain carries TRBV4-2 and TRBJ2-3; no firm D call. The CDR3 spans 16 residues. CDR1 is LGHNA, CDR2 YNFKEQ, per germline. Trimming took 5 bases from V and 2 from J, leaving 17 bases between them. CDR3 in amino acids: CASSGRALGVTDTQYF. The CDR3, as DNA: TGTGCCAGCAGCGGAAGGGCCCTTGGGGTCACAGATACGCAGTATTTT.

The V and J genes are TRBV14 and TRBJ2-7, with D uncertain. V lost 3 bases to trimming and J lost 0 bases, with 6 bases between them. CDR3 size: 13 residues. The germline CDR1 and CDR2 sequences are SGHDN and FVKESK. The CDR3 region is CASSHLSSYEQYF. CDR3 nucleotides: TGTGCCAGCAGCCACCTGAGCTCCTACGAGCAGTACTTC.

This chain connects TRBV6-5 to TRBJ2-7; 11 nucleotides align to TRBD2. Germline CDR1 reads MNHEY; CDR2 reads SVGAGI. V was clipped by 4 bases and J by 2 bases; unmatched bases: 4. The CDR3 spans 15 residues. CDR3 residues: CASSLLAGDPYEQYF. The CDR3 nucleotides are TGTGCCAGCAGTTTACTAGCGGGGGACCCCTACGAGCAGTACTTC.

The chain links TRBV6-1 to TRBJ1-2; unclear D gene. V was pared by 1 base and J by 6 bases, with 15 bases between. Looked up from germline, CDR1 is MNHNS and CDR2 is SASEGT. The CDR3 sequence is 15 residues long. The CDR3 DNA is TGTGCCAGCAGTGAAGGGGCGGGAGCCAGGAATGGCTACACCTTC. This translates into CASSEGAGARNGYTF.

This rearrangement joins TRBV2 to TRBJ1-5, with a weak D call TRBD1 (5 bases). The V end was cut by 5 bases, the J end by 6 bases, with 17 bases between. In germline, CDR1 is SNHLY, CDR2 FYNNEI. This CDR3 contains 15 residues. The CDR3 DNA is TGTGCCAGCAGTCCGATGGGGGGTGAAGGTCAGCCCCAGCATTTT. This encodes CASSPMGGEGQPQHF.

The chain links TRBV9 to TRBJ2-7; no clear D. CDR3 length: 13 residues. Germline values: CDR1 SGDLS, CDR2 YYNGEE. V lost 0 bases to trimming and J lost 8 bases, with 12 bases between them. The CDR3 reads CASSVDGSDKQYF. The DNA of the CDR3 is TGTGCCAGCAGCGTAGACGGAAGCGACAAGCAGTACTTC.

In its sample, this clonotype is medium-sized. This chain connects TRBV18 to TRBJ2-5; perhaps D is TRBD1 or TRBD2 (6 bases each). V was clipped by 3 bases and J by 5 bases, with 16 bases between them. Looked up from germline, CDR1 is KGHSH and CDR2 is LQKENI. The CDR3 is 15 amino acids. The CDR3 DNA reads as TGTGCCAGCTCACCCGCCCTGCTAGGGGGGGAGACCCAGTACTTC. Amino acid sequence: CASSPALLGGETQYF.

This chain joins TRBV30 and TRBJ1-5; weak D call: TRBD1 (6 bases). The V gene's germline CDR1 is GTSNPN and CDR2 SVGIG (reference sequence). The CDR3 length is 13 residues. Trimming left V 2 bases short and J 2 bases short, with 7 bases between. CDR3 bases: TGTGCCTGGAGTAGACAGGGCAATCAGCCCCAGCATTTT. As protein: CAWSRQGNQPQHF.

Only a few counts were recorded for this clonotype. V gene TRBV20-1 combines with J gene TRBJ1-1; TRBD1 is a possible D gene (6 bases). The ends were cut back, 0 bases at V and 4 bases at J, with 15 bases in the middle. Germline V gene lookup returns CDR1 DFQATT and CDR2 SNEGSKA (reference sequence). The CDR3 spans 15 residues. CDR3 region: CSARDFRGASTEAFF. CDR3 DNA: TGCAGTGCTAGAGATTTCCGGGGGGCGAGCACTGAAGCTTTCTTT.

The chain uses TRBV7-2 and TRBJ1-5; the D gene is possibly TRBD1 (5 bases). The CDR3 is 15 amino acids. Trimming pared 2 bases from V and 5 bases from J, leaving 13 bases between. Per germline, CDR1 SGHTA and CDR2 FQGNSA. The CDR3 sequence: CASSLRWGGDQPQHF. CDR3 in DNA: TGTGCCAGCAGCTTAAGGTGGGGGGGGGATCAGCCCCAGCATTTT.